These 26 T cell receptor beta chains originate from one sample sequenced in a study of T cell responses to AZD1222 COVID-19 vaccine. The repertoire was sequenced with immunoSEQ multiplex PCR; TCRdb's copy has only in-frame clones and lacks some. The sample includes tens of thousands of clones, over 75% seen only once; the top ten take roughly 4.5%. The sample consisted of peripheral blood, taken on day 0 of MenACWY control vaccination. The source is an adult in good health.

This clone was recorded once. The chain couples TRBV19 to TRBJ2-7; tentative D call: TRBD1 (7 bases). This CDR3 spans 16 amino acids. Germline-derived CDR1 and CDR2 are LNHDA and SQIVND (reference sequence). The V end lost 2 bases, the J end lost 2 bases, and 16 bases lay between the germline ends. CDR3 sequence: CASSIKAGGSTYEQYF. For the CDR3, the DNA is TGTGCCAGTAGTATAAAGGCAGGGGGGAGCACCTACGAGCAGTACTTC.

Written as DNA, the CDR3 is TGCAGCGCCAGGGATAGCAATCAGCCCCAGCATTTT. This sequence encodes CSARDSNQPQHF. The rearrangement joins TRBV29-1 to TRBJ1-5; possible D gene TRBD1, 5 bases. CDR1 and CDR2 (germline): SQVTM, ANQGSEA. The length of the CDR3 is 12 residues. Deletions cut 7 bases from V and 0 bases from J, with 7 bases between.

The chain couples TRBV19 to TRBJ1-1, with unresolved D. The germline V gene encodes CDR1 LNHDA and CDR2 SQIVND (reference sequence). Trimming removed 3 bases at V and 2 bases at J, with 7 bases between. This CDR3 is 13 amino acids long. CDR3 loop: CASSITENTEAFF. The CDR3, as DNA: TGTGCCAGTAGTATCACTGAAAACACTGAAGCTTTCTTT.

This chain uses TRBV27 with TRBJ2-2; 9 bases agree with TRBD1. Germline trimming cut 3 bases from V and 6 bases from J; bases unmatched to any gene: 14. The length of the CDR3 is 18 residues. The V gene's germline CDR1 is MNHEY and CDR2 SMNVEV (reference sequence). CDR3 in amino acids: CASSFRGGWTGASGELFF. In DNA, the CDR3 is TGTGCCAGCAGTTTTAGGGGAGGGTGGACAGGGGCGTCCGGGGAGCTGTTTTTT.

CDR3 DNA sequence: TGTGCCAGCAGTTACGCACAGGGGGCGCGGGGAGCTTTCTTT. Translating it yields CASSYAQGARGAFF. V gene TRBV6-5 combines with J gene TRBJ1-1, with 9 bases aligning to TRBD1. V shed 2 bases, J shed 10 bases, and the junction held 8 bases outside the gene matches. From germline, CDR1 is MNHEY and CDR2 SVGAGI. CDR3 length: 14 residues.

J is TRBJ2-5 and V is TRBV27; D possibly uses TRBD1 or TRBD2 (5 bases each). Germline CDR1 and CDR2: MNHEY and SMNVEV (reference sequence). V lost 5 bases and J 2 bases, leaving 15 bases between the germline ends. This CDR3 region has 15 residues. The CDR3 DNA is TGTGCCAGCAGTCCGCGTCTGGGGGTACAAGAGACCCAGTACTTC. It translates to CASSPRLGVQETQYF.

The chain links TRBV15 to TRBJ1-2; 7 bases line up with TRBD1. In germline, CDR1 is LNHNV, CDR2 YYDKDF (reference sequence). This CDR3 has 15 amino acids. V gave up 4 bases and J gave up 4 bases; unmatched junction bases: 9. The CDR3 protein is CATSNRDRLSYGYTF. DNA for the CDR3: TGTGCCACCAGCAACCGGGACAGACTCTCCTATGGCTACACCTTC.

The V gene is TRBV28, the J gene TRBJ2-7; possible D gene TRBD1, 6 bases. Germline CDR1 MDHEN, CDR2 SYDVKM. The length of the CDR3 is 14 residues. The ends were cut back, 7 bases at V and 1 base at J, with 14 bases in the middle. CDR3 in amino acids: CASKKQGRSYEQYF. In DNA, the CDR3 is TGTGCCAGCAAGAAACAGGGCCGGTCCTACGAGCAGTACTTC.

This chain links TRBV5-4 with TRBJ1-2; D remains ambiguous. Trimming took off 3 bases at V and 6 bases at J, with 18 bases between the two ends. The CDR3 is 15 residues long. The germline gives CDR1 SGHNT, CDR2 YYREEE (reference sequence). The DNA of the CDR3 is TGTGCCAGCAGCTATGGAGGCCTGGTTGAGAATGGCTACACCTTC. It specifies CASSYGGLVENGYTF. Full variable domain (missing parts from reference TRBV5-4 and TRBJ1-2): ETGVTQSPTHLIKTRGQQVTLRCSSQSGHNTVSWYQQALGQGPQFIFQYYREEENGRGNFPPRFSGLQFPNYSSELNVNALELDDSALYLCASSYGGLVENGYTFGSGTRLTVV.

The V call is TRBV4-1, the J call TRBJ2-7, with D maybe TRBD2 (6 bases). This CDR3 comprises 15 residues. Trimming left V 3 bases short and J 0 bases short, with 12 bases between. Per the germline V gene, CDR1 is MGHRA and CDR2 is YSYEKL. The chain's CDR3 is CASSQSEGSSYEQYF. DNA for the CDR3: TGCGCCAGCAGCCAGTCGGAGGGCAGCTCCTACGAGCAGTACTTC.

Here the CDR3 DNA reads TGTGCCAGCAGTTTCCCCACGGGACCAAGGCCCCAGCATTTT. Its protein product is CASSFPTGPRPQHF. This chain joins TRBV28 and TRBJ1-5, with D perhaps matching TRBD1 (5 bases). V dropped 3 bases and J dropped 9 bases, with 15 bases sitting between them. Germline loops: CDR1 MDHEN, CDR2 SYDVKM. The CDR3 covers 14 residues.

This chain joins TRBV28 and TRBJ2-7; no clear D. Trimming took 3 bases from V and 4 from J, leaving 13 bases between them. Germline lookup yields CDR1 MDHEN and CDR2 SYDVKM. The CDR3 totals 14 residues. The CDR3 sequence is CASSLLEQSYEQYF. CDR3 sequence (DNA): TGTGCCAGCAGTTTGTTGGAACAGAGTTACGAGCAGTACTTC.

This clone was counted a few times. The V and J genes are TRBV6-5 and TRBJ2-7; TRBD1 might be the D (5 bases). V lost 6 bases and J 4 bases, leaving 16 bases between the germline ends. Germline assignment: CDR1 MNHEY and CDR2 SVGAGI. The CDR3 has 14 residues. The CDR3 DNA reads TGTGCCAGCAGCCTAGACAGACACCCTTACGAGCAGTACTTC. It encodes CASSLDRHPYEQYF.

CDR3 protein: CAWSGRTEAFF. The CDR3 DNA is TGTGCCTGGAGCGGGAGGACTGAAGCTTTCTTT. The chain employs TRBV30 and TRBJ1-1; no firm D call. The CDR3 covers 11 residues. The V end was cut by 3 bases, the J end by 5 bases, with 7 bases between. Germline lookup yields CDR1 GTSNPN and CDR2 SVGIG (reference sequence).

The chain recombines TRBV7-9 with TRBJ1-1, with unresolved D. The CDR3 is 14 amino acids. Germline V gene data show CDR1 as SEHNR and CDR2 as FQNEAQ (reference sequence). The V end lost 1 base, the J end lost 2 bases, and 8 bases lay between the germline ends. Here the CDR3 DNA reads TGTGCCAGCAGCTTAGGATCGGCTAACACTGAAGCTTTCTTT. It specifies CASSLGSANTEAFF. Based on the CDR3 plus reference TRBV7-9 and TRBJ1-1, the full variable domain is DTGVSQNPRHKITKRGQNVTFRCDPISEHNRLYWYRQTLGQGPEFLTYFQNEAQLEKSRLLSDRFSAERPKGSFSTLEIQRTEQGDSAMYLCASSLGSANTEAFFGQGTRLTVV.

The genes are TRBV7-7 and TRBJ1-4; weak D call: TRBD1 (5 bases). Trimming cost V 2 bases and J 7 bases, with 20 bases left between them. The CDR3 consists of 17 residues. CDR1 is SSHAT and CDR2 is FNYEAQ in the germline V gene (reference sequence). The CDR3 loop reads CASSLTPHQGGIEKLFF. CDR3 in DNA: TGTGCCAGCAGCTTAACTCCTCACCAGGGTGGAATTGAAAAACTGTTTTTT.

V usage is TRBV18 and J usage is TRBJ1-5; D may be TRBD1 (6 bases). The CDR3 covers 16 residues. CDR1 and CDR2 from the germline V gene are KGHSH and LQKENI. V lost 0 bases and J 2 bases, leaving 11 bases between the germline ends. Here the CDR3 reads CASSPPTGGGNQPQHF. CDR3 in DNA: TGTGCCAGCTCACCACCGACAGGCGGGGGCAATCAGCCCCAGCATTTT.

The CDR3 region is CASSPAGQNNEKLFF. The DNA for the CDR3 is TGTGCCAGCAGTCCAGCGGGACAGAATAACGAAAAACTGTTTTTT. The rearrangement uses TRBV28 and TRBJ1-4, with 7 bases aligning to TRBD1. Trimming cost V 5 bases and J 8 bases; bases outside gene matches: 11. The CDR3 is 15 amino acids. The V gene's germline CDR1 is MDHEN and CDR2 SYDVKM. Drawing the rest from reference TRBV28 and TRBJ1-4, the complete variable domain is DVKVTQSSRYLVKRTGEKVFLECVQDMDHENMFWYRQDPGLGLRLIYFSYDVKMKEKGDIPEGYSVSREKKERFSLILESASTNQTSMYLCASSPAGQNNEKLFFGSGTQLSVL.

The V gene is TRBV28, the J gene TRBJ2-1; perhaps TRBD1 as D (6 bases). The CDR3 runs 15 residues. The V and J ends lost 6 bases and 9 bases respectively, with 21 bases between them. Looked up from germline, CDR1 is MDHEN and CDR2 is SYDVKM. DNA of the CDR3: TGTGCCAGCAGAGATAAGGGGGTGGGGTCGGGTGAGCAGTTCTTC. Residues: CASRDKGVGSGEQFF.

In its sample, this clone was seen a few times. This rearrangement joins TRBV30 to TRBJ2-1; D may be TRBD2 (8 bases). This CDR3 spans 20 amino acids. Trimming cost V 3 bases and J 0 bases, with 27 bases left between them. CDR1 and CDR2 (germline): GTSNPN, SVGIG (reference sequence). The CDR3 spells CAWSGPGGWLAGSSYNEQFF. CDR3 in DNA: TGTGCCTGGAGCGGTCCAGGGGGGTGGTTAGCGGGAAGCTCCTACAATGAGCAGTTCTTC.

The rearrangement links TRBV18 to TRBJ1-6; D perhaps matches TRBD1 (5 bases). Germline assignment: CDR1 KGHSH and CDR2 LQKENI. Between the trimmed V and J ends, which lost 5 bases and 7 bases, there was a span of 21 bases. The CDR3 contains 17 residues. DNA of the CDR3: TGTGCCAGCTCATGGTTGGGGTCCTCAGGGCGGAATTCACCCCTCCACTTT. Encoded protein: CASSWLGSSGRNSPLHF.

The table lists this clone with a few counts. CDR3 amino acids: CASSYPGQSAFF. CDR3 coding DNA: TGTGCCAGCAGTTATCCGGGGCAATCCGCTTTCTTT. The rearrangement joins TRBV27 to TRBJ1-1, with D perhaps matching TRBD1 (5 bases). The CDR3 has 12 residues. CDR1 MNHEY and CDR2 SMNVEV come from the germline V gene (reference sequence). V was clipped by 4 bases and J by 11 bases, with 14 bases between them.

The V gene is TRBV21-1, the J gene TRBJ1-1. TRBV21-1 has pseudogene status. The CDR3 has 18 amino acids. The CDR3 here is CASSVGVDTPIGDTEAFF. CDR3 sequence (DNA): TGTGCCAGCAGCGTGGGGGTGGACACCCCCATCGGGGACACTGAAGCTTTCTTT.

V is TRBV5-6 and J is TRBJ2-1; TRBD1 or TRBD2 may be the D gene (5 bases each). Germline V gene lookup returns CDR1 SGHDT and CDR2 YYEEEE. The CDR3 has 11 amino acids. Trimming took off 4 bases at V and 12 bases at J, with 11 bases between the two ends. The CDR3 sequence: CASSRPGPQFF. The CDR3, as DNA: TGTGCCAGCAGCCGCCCGGGACCGCAGTTCTTC. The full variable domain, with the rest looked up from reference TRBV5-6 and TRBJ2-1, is DAGVTQSPTHLIKTRGQQVTLRCSPKSGHDTVSWYQQALGQGPQFIFQYYEEEERQRGNFPDRFSGHQFPNYSSELNVNALLLGDSALYLCASSRPGPQFFGPGTRLTVL.

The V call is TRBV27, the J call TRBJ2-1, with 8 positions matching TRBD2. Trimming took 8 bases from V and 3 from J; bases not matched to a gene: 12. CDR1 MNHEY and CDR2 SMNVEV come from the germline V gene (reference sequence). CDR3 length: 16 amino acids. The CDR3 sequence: CASLSTSGGYYNEQFF. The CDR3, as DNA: TGTGCCAGCCTATCTACTAGCGGCGGGTACTACAATGAGCAGTTCTTC.

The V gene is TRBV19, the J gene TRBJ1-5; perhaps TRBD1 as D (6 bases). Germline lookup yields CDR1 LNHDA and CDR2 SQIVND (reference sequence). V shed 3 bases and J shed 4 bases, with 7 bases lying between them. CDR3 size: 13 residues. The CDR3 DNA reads TGTGCCAGTAGTATGGGGACAAATCAGCCCCAGCATTTT. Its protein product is CASSMGTNQPQHF.